The sequence of this T cell receptor (beta chain) was determined in a study of blood T cell repertoires in COVID-19. Looking at the study overall: Spain, Italy and the United States supplied samples that represented acute and convalescent COVID-19.

The table came from immunoSEQ multiplex PCR; TCRdb's copy has only in-frame clones and leaves some out. The sample yields more than 110,000 clones, around nine tenths seen once. CDR1 is SEHNR, CDR2 FQNEAQ, per germline (reference sequence). The V and J ends lost 5 bases and 5 bases respectively, with 9 bases between them. The CDR3 spans 12 residues. Sequenced: peripheral blood. The chain uses TRBV7-9 and TRBJ1-1, with TRBD1 as a possible D gene (5 bases). This sequence was found in a woman aged 35 to 49 with acute or convalescent COVID-19. Here the CDR3 reads CASSVQGTEAFF. The DNA of the CDR3 is TGTGCCAGCAGCGTGCAGGGAACTGAAGCTTTCTTT.